These 30 T cell receptor beta chains originate from one sample sequenced in a study of shared T cell receptors in the human thymus. Sequencing was performed with immunoSEQ multiplex PCR; in TCRdb, only in-frame clones are kept and a portion is missing. The sample yields under 850,000 clones, roughly 90% seen once. The data were also submitted as part of a second study, on human thymus T cells.

The sequenced sample was thymocytes. The receptors stem from a boy under two years old with a congenital heart defect.

This rearrangement joins TRBV5-5 to TRBJ1-5; tentative D call: TRBD1 (5 bases). CDR1 and CDR2 from the germline V gene are SGHKS and YYEKEE (reference sequence). Deletions cut 3 bases from V and 1 base from J, with 8 bases between. CDR3 length: 14 amino acids. CDR3 in amino acids: CASSSGGSNQPQHF. In DNA, the CDR3 is TGTGCCAGCAGCTCTGGGGGGAGCAATCAGCCCCAGCATTTT.

V is TRBV18 and J is TRBJ2-7; maybe TRBD1 (5 bases). Germline CDR1 is KGHSH and CDR2 is LQKENI. The CDR3 length is 14 residues. V gave up 3 bases and J gave up 6 bases, with 15 bases separating them. CDR3 amino acids: CASSPEGARGEQYF. Here the CDR3 DNA reads TGTGCCAGCTCACCGGAAGGAGCAAGGGGCGAGCAGTACTTC.

The sample holds one count of this clone. CDR3 protein: CASSDSEGKGAFF. The CDR3 bases are TGTGCCAGCAGTGACTCGGAGGGGAAAGGAGCTTTCTTT. The gene calls are TRBV6-4 and TRBJ1-1; possibly TRBD1 for D (5 bases). The CDR3 sequence is 13 residues long. V lost 0 bases, J lost 10 bases, and 12 bases lay in between. The germline CDR1 and CDR2 sequences are MRHNA and SNTAGT.

V and J are TRBV11-3 and TRBJ2-1, with 8 bases aligning to TRBD1. The V gene's germline CDR1 is SGHNT and CDR2 YENEEA. This CDR3 has 18 amino acids. V gave up 2 bases and J gave up 1 base; unmatched junction bases: 10. CDR3 in DNA: TGTGCCAGCAGCTTAAACAGGGGGTTACCAGTTTCCTACAATGAGCAGTTCTTC. It encodes CASSLNRGLPVSYNEQFF.

This clone was observed once. V and J are TRBV7-9 and TRBJ2-5; 10 nucleotides line up with TRBD2. The CDR3 totals 17 residues. Unmatched junction bases numbered 10, after V lost 4 bases and J lost 2 bases. Germline loops: CDR1 SEHNR, CDR2 FQNEAQ (reference sequence). The CDR3 loop is CASSSETGTSAQETQYF. In DNA, the CDR3 is TGTGCCAGCAGCTCCGAGACTGGGACTAGCGCTCAAGAGACCCAGTACTTC.

This rearrangement joins TRBV28 to TRBJ1-4, with 12 bases fitting TRBD1. With V trimmed by 2 bases and J by 7 bases, 2 bases remained unmatched. The V gene's germline CDR1 is MDHEN and CDR2 SYDVKM. The CDR3 contains 15 residues. DNA for the CDR3: TGTGCCAGCAGTTTAAAGGGACAGGGGGCTGAAAAACTGTTTTTT. It yields the protein CASSLKGQGAEKLFF.

The V call is TRBV27, the J call TRBJ2-3, with 14 bases lining up with TRBD2. This CDR3 has 21 residues. With V trimmed by 3 bases and J by 0 bases, 14 bases remained unmatched. The germline V gene encodes CDR1 MNHEY and CDR2 SMNVEV (reference sequence). CDR3 region: CASSFSGTSGSQPLSTDTQYF. For the CDR3, the DNA is TGTGCCAGCAGTTTTTCCGGGACTAGCGGGAGCCAACCACTTAGCACAGATACGCAGTATTTT.

V is TRBV2 and J is TRBJ2-5, with TRBD1 identical over 9 bases. CDR3 length: 13 amino acids. The J segment lost 5 bases and the V segment lost 10 bases, leaving 8 bases of the junction unmatched. Germline CDR1 is SNHLY and CDR2 is FYNNEI. As DNA, the CDR3 is TGTGCCACTTTAGACAGGGGGGGGGAGACCCAGTACTTC. Amino acids: CATLDRGGETQYF.

Comment on this clone: Different DNA sequences within this sample yield the same CDR3. The V gene is TRBV4-1, the J gene TRBJ1-1; 8 nucleotides line up with TRBD1. This CDR3 contains 15 residues. Germline trimming cut 3 bases from V and 1 base from J; bases unmatched to any gene: 4. CDR1 is MGHRA and CDR2 is YSYEKL in the germline V gene. In DNA, the CDR3 is TGCGCCAGCAGCCAGGACGGACAGGGGAACACTGAAGCTTTCTTT. Translated: CASSQDGQGNTEAFF.

The chain is built from TRBV30 and TRBJ2-3, with D possibly TRBD2 on 6 matching bases. There are 13 residues in the CDR3. Trimming removed 5 bases at V and 4 bases at J, with 13 bases between. CDR1 is GTSNPN, CDR2 SVGIG, per germline (reference sequence). CDR3 nucleotide sequence: TGTGCCTGGCGGGAGACCCTTCCAGATACGCAGTATTTT. Its protein product is CAWRETLPDTQYF. Combining the CDR3 with reference TRBV30 and TRBJ2-3 gives the whole variable domain SQTIHQWPATLVQPVGSPLSLECTVEGTSNPNLYWYRQAAGRGLQLLFYSVGIGQISSEVPQNLSASRPQDRQFILSSKKLLLSDSGFYLCAWRETLPDTQYFGPGTRLTVL.

The chain links TRBV28 to TRBJ2-7; 9 bases fit TRBD2. Germline V gene sequence: CDR1 MDHEN, CDR2 SYDVKM. The CDR3 has 15 amino acids. Trimming took 1 base from V and 4 from J; bases not matched to a gene: 5. The CDR3 nucleotides are TGTGCCAGCAGTTTATATGCGGGAGGGCCGTACGAGCAGTACTTC. Its translation: CASSLYAGGPYEQYF. Full variable domain (outside the CDR3, taken from reference TRBV28 and TRBJ2-7): DVKVTQSSRYLVKRTGEKVFLECVQDMDHENMFWYRQDPGLGLRLIYFSYDVKMKEKGDIPEGYSVSREKKERFSLILESASTNQTSMYLCASSLYAGGPYEQYFGPGTRLTVT.

This chain connects TRBV19 to TRBJ2-7; 9 nucleotides line up with TRBD2. The CDR3 is 15 amino acids. Germline lookup yields CDR1 LNHDA and CDR2 SQIVND (reference sequence). Trimming took 6 bases from V and 4 from J; bases not matched to a gene: 10. The CDR3 loop reads CASRDLAGENYEQYF. The CDR3 bases are TGTGCCAGTAGGGATTTAGCGGGAGAAAATTACGAGCAGTACTTC.

This chain links TRBV18 with TRBJ2-2, with 9 bases matching TRBD2. V gave up 1 base and J gave up 1 base; unmatched junction bases: 13. CDR1 KGHSH and CDR2 LQKENI come from the germline V gene. CDR3 length: 20 amino acids. CDR3 DNA: TGTGCCAGCTCACCACAGGTTGAAACTAGCGGGCTCCTGAACACCGGGGAGCTGTTTTTT. As protein: CASSPQVETSGLLNTGELFF. The variable domain in full, completed from reference TRBV18 and TRBJ2-2, reads NAGVMQNPRHLVRRRGQEARLRCSPMKGHSHVYWYRQLPEEGLKFMVYLQKENIIDESGMPKERFSAEFPKEGPSILRIQQVVRGDSAAYFCASSPQVETSGLLNTGELFFGEGSRLTVL.

V and J are TRBV4-1 and TRBJ2-1, with 16 bases that match TRBD2. CDR1 is MGHRA and CDR2 is YSYEKL in the germline V gene. Trimming at V came to 0 bases and at J to 0 bases, leaving 11 bases not matched to a gene. The CDR3 is 22 amino acids. CDR3: CASSQDTTGTSGRVNSYNEQFF. The CDR3 DNA is TGCGCCAGCAGCCAAGATACAACCGGGACTAGCGGGAGGGTAAACTCCTACAATGAGCAGTTCTTC.

CDR3 bases: TGTGCCAGCAGCTTAGCGGGAGTGTCGACCGGGGAGCTGTTTTTT. Its translation: CASSLAGVSTGELFF. The chain is built from TRBV11-3 and TRBJ2-2; D is perhaps TRBD2 (6 bases). V lost 1 base and J 5 bases, leaving 11 bases between the germline ends. The CDR3 spans 15 residues. CDR1 SGHNT and CDR2 YENEEA come from the germline V gene.

CDR3 region: CASSLGQGEDTQYF. CDR3 nucleotides: TGTGCCAGCAGCCTGGGACAGGGGGAGGATACGCAGTATTTT. The rearrangement links TRBV5-4 to TRBJ2-3; 11 nucleotides line up with TRBD1. This CDR3 is 14 amino acids long. The ends lost 4 bases at V and 6 bases at J; junction bases unmatched: 4. Germline-derived CDR1 and CDR2 are SGHNT and YYREEE (reference sequence).

The V call is TRBV27, the J call TRBJ2-4; D possibly corresponds to TRBD1 (5 bases). The CDR3 has 17 amino acids. The germline CDR1 and CDR2 sequences are MNHEY and SMNVEV (reference sequence). V was clipped by 6 bases and J by 0 bases, with 18 bases between them. The CDR3 region has the DNA TGTGCCAGCAGGAAGTCCCAGGGAAGGGTAGCCAAAAACATTCAGTACTTC. Protein: CASRKSQGRVAKNIQYF.

V and J are TRBV19 and TRBJ1-1; 7 positions match TRBD1. With V trimmed by 6 bases and J by 2 bases, 6 bases remained unmatched. The length of the CDR3 is 14 residues. CDR1 LNHDA and CDR2 SQIVND come from the germline V gene (reference sequence). The CDR3 bases are TGTGCCAGTAGAAGGGGGCAGTCTAACACTGAAGCTTTCTTT. Translation gives CASRRGQSNTEAFF.

The chain couples TRBV15 to TRBJ1-5; 9 bases map to TRBD1. J was trimmed by 0 bases and V by 5 bases; bases with no gene match: 8. This CDR3 comprises 17 residues. The germline gives CDR1 LNHNV, CDR2 YYDKDF (reference sequence). The CDR3 DNA sequence: TGTGCCACCAGCTTCCGGACAGGGGCCTATAGCAATCAGCCCCAGCATTTT. As protein: CATSFRTGAYSNQPQHF.

The chain combines TRBV11-2 with TRBJ1-1, with D possibly TRBD1 on 6 matching bases. This CDR3 comprises 16 residues. Germline values: CDR1 SGHAT, CDR2 FQNNGV. Trimming took off 1 base at V and 6 bases at J, with 18 bases between the two ends. The CDR3 nucleotides are TGTGCCAGCAGCTTAGTTTCGCGCAGGGGAAGCGCTGAAGCTTTCTTT. As protein: CASSLVSRRGSAEAFF.

This chain uses TRBV4-1 with TRBJ2-7; the match to TRBD2 covers 10 bases. Trimming took 0 bases from V and 1 from J; bases not matched to a gene: 3. The CDR3 contains 16 residues. Looked up from germline, CDR1 is MGHRA and CDR2 is YSYEKL. CDR3 loop: CASSQDLAGESYEQYF. Here the CDR3 DNA reads TGCGCCAGCAGCCAAGATCTAGCGGGAGAGTCCTACGAGCAGTACTTC.

This clone was counted once. The DNA of the CDR3 is TGTGCCAGCAGTTTATCTGGACTCTCGTCCTACGAGCAGTACTTC. It translates to CASSLSGLSSYEQYF. The chain employs TRBV27 and TRBJ2-7, with a tentative D call TRBD2 (5 bases). Trimming removed 0 bases at V and 1 base at J, with 10 bases between. The CDR3 sequence is 15 residues long. The germline V gene encodes CDR1 MNHEY and CDR2 SMNVEV (reference sequence).

Turning to this clone: A junction boundary mismatches the germline segment, possibly from a read error. This sequence joins TRBV29-1 and TRBJ1-1; TRBD1 agrees at 7 bases. The germline gives CDR1 SQVTM, CDR2 ANQGSEA. This CDR3 is built from 14 residues. The CDR3 nucleotides read TGCAGCGTTGTTGGGCAGGGGGTGAACGCTGAAGCTTTCTTT. It codes for CSVVGQGVNAEAFF.

This clone has a single count. This sequence joins TRBV27 and TRBJ2-3, with 8 bases matching TRBD1. The trim removed 5 bases at V and 2 bases at J, leaving 3 bases unmatched. Per germline, CDR1 MNHEY and CDR2 SMNVEV (reference sequence). The CDR3 is 14 amino acids. DNA of the CDR3: TGTGCCAGCAGTAGGACAGGGCTCACAGATACGCAGTATTTT. Its protein product is CASSRTGLTDTQYF.

The sample holds one count of this clone. The V gene is TRBV7-9, the J gene TRBJ2-3, with TRBD2 as a possible D gene (5 bases). Looked up from germline, CDR1 is SEHNR and CDR2 is FQNEAQ (reference sequence). V was cut by 5 bases and J by 6 bases, with 15 bases left in between. This CDR3 contains 14 residues. In DNA, the CDR3 is TGTGCCAGCAGCCCCCGCCGGGATTCGGATACGCAGTATTTT. Encoded protein: CASSPRRDSDTQYF.

The chain uses TRBV10-3 and TRBJ2-5; D ambiguous. This CDR3 is built from 14 residues. The germline gives CDR1 ENHRY, CDR2 SYGVKD. The V and J ends lost 6 bases and 7 bases respectively, with 18 bases between them. CDR3 residues: CAIRDPDSSGTQYF. CDR3 nucleotides: TGTGCCATCAGAGATCCTGACTCATCGGGGACCCAGTACTTC.

CDR3 loop: CAISESGSCNEQYF. In DNA, the CDR3 is TGTGCCATCAGTGAGTCGGGCAGCTGTAACGAGCAGTACTTC. J is TRBJ2-7 and V is TRBV10-3; D call uncertain. In germline, CDR1 is ENHRY, CDR2 SYGVKD. The V end lost 0 bases, the J end lost 5 bases, and 11 bases lay between the germline ends. There are 14 residues in the CDR3.

This clone was counted a single time. The gene calls are TRBV30 and TRBJ2-1; 8 bases line up with TRBD2. The CDR3 is 16 residues long. CDR1 and CDR2 from the germline V gene are GTSNPN and SVGIG (reference sequence). V was pared by 4 bases and J by 8 bases, with 16 bases of the junction left unmatched. In nucleotides, the CDR3 is TGTGCCTGGATGCTAGCCGGGGGGGCCCTCCGGGATGAGCAGTTCTTC. This codes for CAWMLAGGALRDEQFF.

The chain uses TRBV4-1 and TRBJ2-1; tentatively, D is TRBD2 (7 bases). The germline V gene encodes CDR1 MGHRA and CDR2 YSYEKL. The CDR3 runs to 17 residues. Trimming shortened V by 1 base and J by 2 bases, and 15 bases separated the two germline ends. CDR3 DNA sequence: TGCGCCAGCAGCCAAGTCCTAGGGGGGAGGGCCTACAATGAGCAGTTCTTC. This gives the protein CASSQVLGGRAYNEQFF.

The rearrangement links TRBV27 to TRBJ2-7, with a tentative D call TRBD2 (6 bases). The CDR3 extends over 17 amino acids. Germline CDR1 and CDR2: MNHEY and SMNVEV (reference sequence). Trimming took off 10 bases at V and 2 bases at J, with 27 bases between the two ends. As DNA, the CDR3 is TGTGCCACCACAAAGTCAAGGGCGGGAACGGCAACCTACGAGCAGTACTTC. Translating it yields CATTKSRAGTATYEQYF.